This T cell receptor (beta chain) was sequenced for a study of CD8 T cells in ankylosing spondylitis (TCRdb year 2017). Background for the entire study: To find TCR variants linked to disease, the study profiled T cell receptor beta repertoires in ankylosing spondylitis patients and healthy donors. The full study cohort was made up of under 30 ankylosing spondylitis patients and 108 healthy donors. Peripheral blood samples were taken, and synovial fluid was additionally collected from ankylosing spondylitis patients.

Based on its abundance in the sample, this clonotype is medium-sized (0.01 to 0.1%). Its antigen is unknown. Base qualities are not at hand, and no much larger clone is one base apart. The full study reports these points: Some of the motif variants had been reported before in the synovial fluid and blood of reactive arthritis patients, a finding that suggests common disease-initiation mechanisms. A CD8+ phenotype was shown by the disease-linked clones, which were found at relatively low frequencies in peripheral blood. According to the report, matched synovial fluid samples from ankylosing spondylitis patients were significantly enriched for the disease-linked clones. A TCR beta motif made up of 7 to 9 highly homologous amino acid variants appeared to be characteristic of blood from ankylosing spondylitis patients.

V and J are truncated by 2 bases and 2 bases respectively, leaving an intervening sequence of 9 bases. The CDR3 contains 14 residues, cysteine and phenylalanine counted. The CDR3 DNA has 42 bases and is translated from base 1. CDR1 SGDLS and CDR2 YYNGEE were looked up in the germline V gene. Sequenced on an Illumina HiSeq 2500. TCR beta libraries were prepared by quantitative 5'-RACE with molecular barcodes. The study's own analysis went as follows. A new computational method based on a probabilistic model of VDJ rearrangement was used to identify disease-linked TCR variants. The raw public data were reprocessed by TCRdb itself: fastp quality trimming at Q25, MiXCR clonotype calling, in-frame beta chains only. A single entry per CDR3 protein holds the most common genes and DNA from its merged rows. TCRdb assigned the V and J calls; the authors' analysis was not used. The sample yields about 15,000 distinct CDR3 sequences; over 2.5% were counted once. The biggest ten clones account for around 10% of the sample.

The receptor chain draws on TRBV9 and TRBJ2-3, with no reliable assignment of the D segment. This sequence was found in a male donor with ankylosing spondylitis or in good health (not recorded which). Source material: blood, either unsorted or a sorted T cell fraction (not recorded which). The CDR3 protein: CASSVTSDTDTQYF. The sequence in DNA is TGTGCCAGCAGCGTTACTTCAGACACAGATACGCAGTATTTT.